Sequencing of this T cell receptor (beta chain) was carried out in a study of T cells in Graves' hyperthyroidism and ophthalmopathy (dated by TCRdb to between 2019 and 2020). With regard to the full study: Peripheral blood samples were taken at initial diagnosis, before any treatment was given. To identify distinguishing TCR V-J signatures, a discovery cohort of about 100 patients was used, comprising 43 with Graves' ophthalmopathy and around 57 with stable Graves' hyperthyroidism. Prospective prediction of ophthalmopathy was tested in an independent validation cohort of 18 to 20 hyperthyroidism patients and some 17 patients who later progressed to ophthalmopathy. For training and testing, the approximately 92 patients in the discovery cohort were randomly divided in a 7:3 ratio. In about 6 Graves' hyperthyroidism patients, the study also compared T-cell repertoires from thyroid tissue with T-cell repertoires from blood. Following sampling, methimazole starting at 30 mg daily was given to hyperthyroidism patients, and high-dose intravenous methylprednisolone was given to ophthalmopathy patients. The paper reports TCR Vbeta CDR3 sequencing of 135 peripheral blood samples: around 45 ophthalmopathy, about 75 hyperthyroidism and approximately 17 progressor patients.

This clonotype has only a few counts. Its antigen is not yet known. No base-level quality is on record; no much larger clone is a single base apart. Amplification of TCR beta CDR3 regions was carried out from RNA transcripts. The TCR CDR3 was subjected to a first round of RT-PCR using the HTBI primer set and the Qiagen OneStep RT-PCR kit. Libraries were constructed in a second round of multiplex PCR, after which size selection and purification were carried out. The libraries were sequenced on an Illumina HiSeq2000 using paired-end 100 bp reads. The original methods were these. SOAPnuke was used to process the raw data, removing reads that contained adapters or uncalled bases, had a mean Phred below 15, or lacked an exact match to the constant primer or identifier. COPE v1.2.5 was used to merge the high-quality paired reads, and each unique nucleotide sequence was defined as a clonotype. MiTCR v1.1 was used to align clonotypes to the IMGT TRBV, TRBD and TRBJ reference segments. Only V-J combinations with frequency above 0.0001, covering 99.2% of repertoires, were analysed. The TCS score was defined as F50 (clonal expansion) divided by E x V (chaos), with BLOSUM62-based TCRdist calculated between CDR3 peptides within each V-J. Welch's t-statistics and random forest reduced 450 to 600 V-J features to 13, which were used in a naive Bayes classifier (R e1071). The public reads were reprocessed in TCRdb via fastp at Q25 and MiXCR, keeping in-frame beta chains. Each entry merges the rows of one CDR3 protein and shows their most common DNA and genes. The V and J calls were not made by the authors but by TCRdb's processing. A total of around 350,000 distinct CDR3 sequences appear in this sample, around 25% of them only once. The ten largest account for roughly 70% of the sample.

Stable Graves' hyperthyroidism was defined as no progression to ophthalmopathy during 18 months of follow-up. Hyperthyroidism patients were newly diagnosed, with disease duration under 2 months, and aged 18 to 65 years. The study excluded patients with uncontrolled infections, other autoimmune diseases, pregnancy or lactation. Clinical symptoms, serum thyroxine and TRAb, thyroid ultrasound, and orbital computed tomography formed the basis for the diagnoses. Ficoll-Paque density gradient centrifugation was used to isolate PBMCs from around 10 ml of fresh peripheral blood. Trizol reagent was used to extract total RNA, and RNA quality was then checked on an Agilent 2100 Bioanalyzer. Study-level results and caveats: In validation, progression to ophthalmopathy was predicted by the model with nearly 71% sensitivity and approximately 78% specificity, a median of approximately 6.5 months before onset. A model built on a 13 V-J signature distinguished ophthalmopathy from stable hyperthyroidism, reaching 85% to 90% sensitivity and 81.08% specificity in cross-validation and 80%/75% in testing. Most expanded thyroid clonotypes (frequency above 0.001) were also found in blood, which suggests that blood repertoires may mirror thyroid immune responses. No statistical method was used to set the sample size in advance, and investigators knew the group allocation.

There are 10 amino acids in the CDR3, from cysteine to phenylalanine inclusive. Of all the DNA, just the CDR3 is kept, 30 bases in frame from base 1. Between the V and J ends, shortened by 4 bases and 10 bases respectively, the junction contains 8 bases. The germline V gene (reference sequence) provides CDR1 GTSNPN and CDR2 SVGIG. The V and J genes are TRBV30 and TRBJ2-1; the D gene is not confidently resolved. Material: blood. This TCR came from a man aged 50-59 years with Graves' hyperthyroidism. The CDR3 protein: CAWKGTEQFF. The bases read TGTGCCTGGAAAGGAACCGAGCAGTTCTTC. The entire variable domain, with the stretches around the CDR3 drawn from the reference TRBV30 and TRBJ2-1 proteins, is SQTIHQWPATLVQPVGSPLSLECTVEGTSNPNLYWYRQAAGRGLQLLFYSVGIGQISSEVPQNLSASRPQDRQFILSSKKLLLSDSGFYLCAWKGTEQFFGPGTRLTVL.